The 9 T cell receptor beta chains below come from one sample, sequenced in a study of tumor-infiltrating lymphocytes in localized non-small cell lung cancer. Produced via immunoSEQ multiplex PCR; TCRdb's table is partial and in-frame only. Here the sample spans 10,000 to 15,000 clones, about three quarters being singletons. The sequencing sample was made of uninvolved lung tissue not adjacent to the tumor. The receptors here all came from a human donor with non-small cell lung cancer.

The chain links TRBV6-5 to TRBJ1-2; TRBD1 is a possible D gene (5 bases). Germline V gene data show CDR1 as MNHEY and CDR2 as SVGAGI. The CDR3 sequence is 11 residues long. V gave up 6 bases and J gave up 8 bases, with 10 bases separating them. The CDR3 region is CASSQGAGYTF. For the CDR3, the DNA is TGTGCCAGCAGCCAAGGGGCCGGCTACACCTTC.

The gene calls are TRBV7-8 and TRBJ1-5, with D unclear. The germline V gene has CDR1 SGHVS and CDR2 FQNEAQ. Trimming pared 3 bases from V and 7 bases from J, leaving 10 bases between. This CDR3 contains 13 residues. The CDR3 coding sequence is TGTGCCAGCAGCTTGACGGCCACGCAGCCCCAGCATTTT. Translated: CASSLTATQPQHF.

The chain combines TRBV30 with TRBJ1-2; D ambiguous. V was trimmed by 0 bases and J by 2 bases, leaving 7 bases between them. Germline lookup yields CDR1 GTSNPN and CDR2 SVGIG (reference sequence). CDR3 size: 13 residues. CDR3 DNA sequence: TGTGCCTGGAGTGTAACTGGGAACTATGGCTACACCTTC. Encoded protein: CAWSVTGNYGYTF.

The chain recombines TRBV29-1 with TRBJ1-1, with TRBD1 as a possible D gene (6 bases). V lost 3 bases to trimming and J lost 1 base, with 9 bases between them. The CDR3 totals 13 residues. From germline, CDR1 is SQVTM and CDR2 ANQGSEA. Here the CDR3 reads CSVERTANTEAFF. Here the CDR3 DNA reads TGCAGCGTTGAGAGGACAGCGAACACTGAAGCTTTCTTT.

This chain connects TRBV7-2 to TRBJ1-1; a weak D match, TRBD1 (5 bases). The V gene lost 2 bases and the J gene lost 4 bases, with 17 bases spanning the gap. Germline V gene lookup returns CDR1 SGHTA and CDR2 FQGNSA. The CDR3 runs to 16 residues. CDR3 protein: CASSLRWRGASTEAFF. For the CDR3, the DNA is TGTGCCAGCAGCTTAAGGTGGAGGGGCGCGAGCACTGAAGCTTTCTTT.

The CDR3 sequence: CASSYQPTGLAEAFF. Here the CDR3 DNA reads TGTGCCAGCAGTTACCAACCGACAGGGCTCGCTGAAGCTTTCTTT. The V and J genes are TRBV6-5 and TRBJ1-1, with 7 bases identical to TRBD1. Germline V CDR1 and CDR2: MNHEY, SVGAGI. The CDR3 covers 15 residues. Losses at the gene ends were 2 bases for V and 6 bases for J; bases not matched to a gene: 9.

This clone has only a few counts. V is TRBV7-6 and J is TRBJ2-2; 9 positions match TRBD2. The V gene's germline CDR1 is SGHVS and CDR2 FNYEAQ. CDR3 length equals 20 residues. V dropped 0 bases and J dropped 6; count of bases not matched to a gene: 17. The CDR3, as DNA: TGTGCCAGCAGCTTAGCGCAACGAGGCGTGGCGGGAGGGGTAGCCGGGGAGCTGTTTTTT. This sequence encodes CASSLAQRGVAGGVAGELFF.

The V gene is TRBV6-1, the J gene TRBJ1-2; a possible D gene is TRBD1 (6 bases). The V gene's germline CDR1 is MNHNS and CDR2 SASEGT. Between the trimmed V and J ends, which lost 10 bases and 4 bases, there was a span of 22 bases. CDR3 length: 15 residues. Written as DNA, the CDR3 is TGTGCCACCGATGACCCTGGACAGCGTCCCTATGGCTACACCTTC. Its translation: CATDDPGQRPYGYTF.

This chain links TRBV4-1 with TRBJ1-4; no firm D call. The CDR3 spans 12 residues. V was cut by 3 bases and J by 5 bases, with 4 bases left in between. Germline V lookup: CDR1 MGHRA, CDR2 YSYEKL. The CDR3 bases are TGCGCCAGCAGCCAGGACAATGAAAAACTGTTTTTT. Protein product: CASSQDNEKLFF.